These T cell receptor beta chains were read from a single sample in a study of glioma-infiltrating T cells. TCRdb processed the multiplex PCR reads anew with MiXCR; each CDR3 protein has one entry. The profile shows around 99,000 distinct CDR3 sequences, 25% of them singletons. Material for sequencing was glioma tissue, nonneoplastic brain tissue, or PBMCs (not recorded which). These receptors came from a human donor with low-grade glioma or glioblastoma, undergoing nonglioma brain surgery, or in good health (not recorded which). CDR3s include the opening cysteine and the closing phenylalanine or tryptophan. The D gene is left open where the match is weak. Rows may omit the clone size; those that give it use once, few, many or a size class.

>-|TRBV7-2|-|TRBJ2-3
TGTGCCAGCAAAGGGCGGAACACAGATACGCAGTATTTT
CASKGRNTDTQYF
>many|TRBV20-1|TRBD2|TRBJ2-3
TGCAGTGCTAGAGATTATAGGACTAGCGAAGCAGATACGCAGTATTTT
CSARDYRTSEADTQYF
>many|TRBV7-9|TRBD1|TRBJ1-2
TGTGCCAGCAGCTCGGACAGGGGAGACTATGGCTACACCTTC
CASSSDRGDYGYTF
>-|TRBV6-1|TRBD2|TRBJ2-1
TGTGCCAGCACCCGACTAGCGGACAATGAGCAGTTCTTC
CASTRLADNEQFF
>many|TRBV20-1|TRBD2|TRBJ2-7
TGCAGTGCTAGGGGACTAGCGGGAGTTGGCTACGAGCAGTACTTC
CSARGLAGVGYEQYF
>-|TRBV5-4|TRBD2|TRBJ2-7
TGTGCCAGCAGATTGGGCGGGAGGACGTACGAGCAGTACTTC
CASRLGGRTYEQYF
>many|TRBV6-2/TRBV6-3|TRBD1|TRBJ2-3
TGTGCCAGCAGTTACGCCATGTTGAGGGCAGGGGGCCTCACAGATACGCAGTATTTT
CASSYAMLRAGGLTDTQYF
>-|TRBV7-3|-|TRBJ2-1
TGTGCCAGCAGCTTAAGAGGCGGGACCTCCTACAATGAGCAGTTCTTC
CASSLRGGTSYNEQFF
>-|TRBV7-9|TRBD1|TRBJ2-5
TGTGCCAGCAGCGGGACAGGGGACCAAGAGACCCAGTACTTC
CASSGTGDQETQYF
>many|TRBV4-2|-|TRBJ2-7
TGTGCCAGCAGCTCCTCGCGTTCCTACGAGCAGTACTTC
CASSSSRSYEQYF
>many|TRBV5-6|-|TRBJ2-7
TGTGCCAGCAGCAGAAACGAGGCACAACACGGACGGTACGAGCAGTACTTC
CASSRNEAQHGRYEQYF
>many|TRBV6-4|TRBD2|TRBJ2-3
TGTGCCAGCAGCGGACTAGCGGGATTCACAGATACGCAGTATTTT
CASSGLAGFTDTQYF
>-|TRBV7-3|-|TRBJ1-1
TGTGCCAGCAGCTTAGTCGCGGCAGGGGTGAACACTGAAGCATTCTTT
CASSLVAAGVNTEAFF
>-|TRBV29-1|-|TRBJ2-5
TGCAGTGGTTGGCAGGGGCAAGAGACCCAGTACTTC
CSGWQGQETQYF
>-|TRBV7-9|-|TRBJ2-3
TGTGCCAGCAGCCCTTACTCTAGCACAGATACGCAGTATTTT
CASSPYSSTDTQYF
>many|TRBV7-2|-|TRBJ1-3
TGTGCCGCCACCAAGTCAGCTAGCTCTGGAAACACCATATATTTT
CAATKSASSGNTIYF
>many|TRBV27|TRBD2|TRBJ2-7
TGTGCCAGCCTGAGACTAGCGGGGGACTACGAGCAGTACTTC
CASLRLAGDYEQYF
>-|TRBV6-2/TRBV6-3|-|TRBJ2-5
TGTGCCAGCAGTCAACATCGAGTGGGGCAAGGAGAGGCCCAGTACTTC
CASSQHRVGQGEAQYF
>many|TRBV10-2|-|TRBJ2-1
TGCGCCAGCTTAGCCCACACTGCCAATGAGCAGTTCTTC
CASLAHTANEQFF
>few|TRBV7-9|TRBD2|TRBJ2-2
TGTGCCAGCCTAGCGGGGGAGCCTTCCGGGGAGCTGTTTTTT
CASLAGEPSGELFF
>many|TRBV25-1|-|TRBJ1-6
TGTGCCAGCAGCCGAATAGCTGCTGCACCCCTCCACTTT
CASSRIAAAPLHF
>many|TRBV20-1|TRBD2|TRBJ2-7
TGCAGTGCTAGAGGCATTAGCGGGAGGGCTTACGAGCAGTACTTC
CSARGISGRAYEQYF
>many|TRBV6-2/TRBV6-3|-|TRBJ1-3
TGTGCCAGCAGAACAGCGAACTCTGGAAACACCATATATTTT
CASRTANSGNTIYF
>few|TRBV2|-|TRBJ2-1
TGTGCCAGCAGCTTTATGTCCTACAATGAGCAGTTCTTC
CASSFMSYNEQFF
>many|TRBV4-3|-|TRBJ1-1
TGCGCCAGCAGCCAATACATGAACACTGAAGCTTTCTTT
CASSQYMNTEAFF
>many|TRBV29-1|TRBD2|TRBJ2-7
TGCAGCGTTGATGGCGGGAGCGGATACGAGCAGTACTTC
CSVDGGSGYEQYF
>few|TRBV27|-|TRBJ2-1
TGTGCCAGCAGGATCGGAGGGGCTGCCTACAATGAGCAGTTCTTC
CASRIGGAAYNEQFF
>many|TRBV4-2|TRBD2|TRBJ2-5
TGTGCCAGCAGCCATCGCATACTAGCGGGAGACCCGGGAAGCCAAGAGACCCAGTACTTC
CASSHRILAGDPGSQETQYF
>-|TRBV27|TRBD2|TRBJ2-3
TGTGCCAGCAGTGCCCCCCTGACTAGCGGGAGGGCAGAAGATACGCAGTATTTT
CASSAPLTSGRAEDTQYF
>many|TRBV4-2|-|TRBJ1-6
TGTGCCAGCAGCCAAGGACAGGATTATAATTCACCCCTCCACTTT
CASSQGQDYNSPLHF
>-|TRBV20-1|-|TRBJ2-7
TGCAGTGCTAGCTATACTCCGCTAGGAAGAATCAAGCAGTACTTC
CSASYTPLGRIKQYF